The source of this TCR beta chain is a study of blood T cell repertoires in COVID-19. Study context: From the United States, Italy and Spain came samples of acute and convalescent COVID-19. In each case, the material was cDNA or gDNA derived from T cells, B-cell-depleted T cells, or PBMCs.

Original methodology: Scientists estimated how many nucleated cells there were by amplifying reference gene primers. Using immunoSEQ multiplex PCR, the repertoire was profiled, and TCRdb retains in-frame clones only, with some absent. V and J calls and clone size are given by that table; D and trimming were obtained from the DNA. The repertoire consists of about 200,000 clones, with 75% to 90% occurring once and the leading ten covering about 6.9%. V lost 4 bases, J lost 0 bases, and 7 bases lay in between. Germline CDR1 reads MNHEY; CDR2 reads SVGAGI. The CDR3 totals 14 residues. The TCR was taken from a man aged 55 to 70 with acute or convalescent COVID-19. Source material: peripheral blood. The chain is built from TRBV6-5 and TRBJ1-3, with a possible D match to TRBD1 (6 bases). CDR3 nucleotides: TGTGCCAGCAGTTTGGACAGCTCTGGAAACACCATATATTTT. Amino acids: CASSLDSSGNTIYF.